The T cell receptor (beta chain) described here comes from a study of T cell clonality in common variable immunodeficiency. Regarding the study as a whole: Repertoire-complication correlations in CVID were limited by patient heterogeneity. In common variable immunodeficiency, TCR beta chains reportedly carried fewer deletions and N-nucleotide insertions.

This clone was found a few times. The antigen remains undetermined. The CDR3 extends 3 residues past the end of the read, so its final part is completed from the germline J gene. The CDR3 spans 14 residues. Germline V gives CDR1 GTSNPN, CDR2 SVGIG (reference sequence). V shed 0 bases and J shed 4 bases, with 12 bases lying between them. Using immunoSEQ multiplex PCR, the repertoire was profiled, and TCRdb retains in-frame clones only, with some absent. In total the sample includes 25,000 to 30,000 clones, none of them seen once. This clonotype was sampled from a human donor with common variable immunodeficiency. The material sequenced was peripheral blood mononuclear cells. This sequence joins TRBV30 and TRBJ1-2; the D gene is possibly TRBD1 (6 bases). The part of the CDR3 DNA that was read is TGTGCCTGGAGTGTAAGGGGGAGCAGCTATGGC. The encoded protein is CAWSVRGSSYG. The complete CDR3 sequence is CAWSVRGSSYGYTF.